The entry that follows covers one TCR beta chain sequence. These data belong to a study of blood T cell repertoires in COVID-19. Study as a whole: Some COVID-19 samples were acute and others convalescent; all came from the United States, Italy and Spain. From T cells, B-cell-depleted T cells, or PBMCs came the material, which was cDNA or gDNA.

In the authors' workflow: Nucleated cell number was recorded as an estimate derived from reference gene primer amplification. Assay: immunoSEQ multiplex PCR; the TCRdb copy retains only in-frame clones and omits some. V and J calls plus clone size are reproduced from that table; the DNA served to infer D and trimming. The sample lists roughly 200,000 clones, 87% occurring once. This CDR3 comprises 14 residues. The V and J ends lost 4 bases and 7 bases respectively, with 16 bases between them. The germline CDR1 and CDR2 sequences are ENHRY and SYGVKD. The V and J genes are TRBV10-3 and TRBJ2-5; D may be TRBD2 (6 bases). Sample: peripheral blood. The TCR comes from a man between 60 and 75 years old who had recovered from COVID-19. DNA of the CDR3: TGTGCCATCAGTGGGCACGGGGCCGGGGGGACCCAGTACTTC. Translated, it gives CAISGHGAGGTQYF.